The clone carrying this T cell receptor beta chain showed up just a few times. Its antigen is still unknown. Germline CDR1 MNHEY, CDR2 SMNVEV (reference sequence). The CDR3 has 16 residues. The V end was cut by 3 bases, the J end by 1 base, with 12 bases between. This sample is part of a study of blood T cells in healthy people across ages. General study findings and limits: In older individuals, TCR beta diversity per million T cells was lower, falling roughly linearly with age.

A second PCR, run for roughly 7 to 12 cycles, used a sample-barcoded 5' primer plus a J-beta primer mix. TCRdb recomputed calls from the 5' RACE reads with MiXCR, one row per CDR3 protein. The sample includes hundreds of thousands of distinct CDR3 sequences, under 25% seen only once; the top ten take roughly 3.7%. Each sample gave at least 7 million isolated PBMCs. The material sequenced was blood. This rearrangement joins TRBV27 to TRBJ2-2; the D gene is possibly TRBD1 (6 bases). The TCR was taken from a man between 65 and 85 years old in good health. CDR3 sequence (DNA): TGTGCCAGCAGTTTTCGACAGGCCCAGAACACCGGGGAGCTGTTTTTT. Translation: CASSFRQAQNTGELFF.